This entry lists 32 T cell receptor beta chains sequenced from one sample in a study of shared clonotypes between healthy human individuals. Clones were sequenced by immunoSEQ multiplex PCR, and TCRdb holds only the in-frame ones, with some missing. The repertoire has 2 million to 2.5 million clones, around 95% of them found once; the top ten carry roughly 0.13%. The sample taken for sequencing was naive CD4+ T cells sorted from blood. The subset: CD45RA+ positively selected. The receptors come from a young man in good health.

The V gene is TRBV2, the J gene TRBJ2-1, with unresolved D. Germline V lookup: CDR1 SNHLY, CDR2 FYNNEI. The CDR3 spans 14 residues. V lost 2 bases and J lost 1, with 6 bases in between. CDR3 protein: CASSESLSYNEQFF. The CDR3 DNA follows: TGTGCCAGCAGTGAATCGTTGTCCTACAATGAGCAGTTCTTC.

This rearrangement joins TRBV6-5 to TRBJ1-6; the D gene is possibly TRBD1 (6 bases). V lost 5 bases, J lost 11 bases, and 19 bases lay in between. This CDR3 comprises 15 residues. Germline V lookup: CDR1 MNHEY, CDR2 SVGAGI. The CDR3 reads CASSGGGQGLTPLHF. CDR3 DNA: TGTGCCAGCAGTGGGGGGGGGCAGGGTCTTACACCCCTCCACTTT.

This chain links TRBV27 with TRBJ1-3; 8 nucleotides align to TRBD1. Germline V CDR1 and CDR2: MNHEY, SMNVEV (reference sequence). The CDR3 loop spans 15 amino acids. V trimming: 6 bases; J trimming: 7 bases; junction bases outside the gene matches: 11. CDR3 DNA: TGTGCCAGCAGCTCCGGGACGGCAGGGGGCAACACCATATATTTT. Translating gives CASSSGTAGGNTIYF.

The rearrangement links TRBV4-1 to TRBJ2-1; 15 nucleotides line up with TRBD2. This CDR3 region has 16 residues. Germline V CDR1 and CDR2: MGHRA, YSYEKL. J lost 8 bases, V lost 1 base, and 3 bases had no gene match. The CDR3 sequence: CASSQGWTSGRDEQFF. The CDR3, as DNA: TGCGCCAGCAGCCAAGGGTGGACTAGCGGGAGGGATGAGCAGTTCTTC.

The V and J genes are TRBV4-2 and TRBJ2-5, with D possibly TRBD2 on 5 matching bases. The ends were cut back, 4 bases at V and 2 bases at J, with 8 bases in the middle. The CDR3 has 13 residues. Germline CDR1 is LGHNA and CDR2 is YNFKEQ. CDR3 region: CASSRRGQETQYF. CDR3 nucleotides: TGTGCCAGCAGCCGACGGGGTCAAGAGACCCAGTACTTC.

The chain employs TRBV6-1 and TRBJ1-4; a weak D match, TRBD1 (5 bases). The CDR3 contains 14 residues. Germline V gene lookup returns CDR1 MNHNS and CDR2 SASEGT. V lost 11 bases and J 8 bases, leaving 21 bases between the germline ends. The CDR3 here is CASRGTQGGEKLFF. The DNA of the CDR3 is TGTGCCTCTCGGGGTACGCAGGGTGGGGAAAAACTGTTTTTT.

V and J are TRBV30 and TRBJ2-1; TRBD2 is a possible D gene (5 bases). The CDR3 totals 11 residues. Trimming removed 2 bases from V and 9 bases from J, with 8 bases in between. Per the germline V gene, CDR1 is GTSNPN and CDR2 is SVGIG (reference sequence). In DNA form, the CDR3 reads TGTGCCTGGAGTCGGGGTATTGAGCAGTTCTTC. Its translation: CAWSRGIEQFF. Drawing the rest from reference TRBV30 and TRBJ2-1, the complete variable domain is SQTIHQWPATLVQPVGSPLSLECTVEGTSNPNLYWYRQAAGRGLQLLFYSVGIGQISSEVPQNLSASRPQDRQFILSSKKLLLSDSGFYLCAWSRGIEQFFGPGTRLTVL.

A single count supports this clone. This rearrangement joins TRBV6-6 to TRBJ1-5, with TRBD1 identical over 9 bases. Looked up from germline, CDR1 is MNHNY and CDR2 is SVGAGI (reference sequence). The length of the CDR3 is 15 residues. The V segment lost 4 bases and the J segment 5 bases; nucleotides outside the gene matches: 6. The DNA of the CDR3 is TGTGCCAGCAGTTTAGGACAGGGGTTCGATCAGCCCCAGCATTTT. This sequence encodes CASSLGQGFDQPQHF.

V and J are TRBV6-5 and TRBJ1-5; tentative D call: TRBD1 (6 bases). The V gene's germline CDR1 is MNHEY and CDR2 SVGAGI. V dropped 5 bases and J dropped 4 bases, with 15 bases sitting between them. This CDR3 spans 15 amino acids. The CDR3 bases are TGTGCCAGCAGTAAACAGGGAGGAGGGAATCAGCCCCAGCATTTT. Translation gives CASSKQGGGNQPQHF.

This clone was seen just once. The chain couples TRBV19 to TRBJ2-7; tentatively, D is TRBD2 (6 bases). The V end was cut by 1 base, the J end by 2 bases, with 12 bases between. CDR3 length: 15 residues. Germline V gene sequence: CDR1 LNHDA, CDR2 SQIVND (reference sequence). The CDR3 protein is CASSIGGSGTYEQYF. CDR3 sequence (DNA): TGTGCCAGTAGTATAGGAGGTAGCGGAACCTACGAGCAGTACTTC. The full variable domain, with the rest looked up from reference TRBV19 and TRBJ2-7, is DGGITQSPKYLFRKEGQNVTLSCEQNLNHDAMYWYRQDPGQGLRLIYYSQIVNDFQKGDIAEGYSVSREKKESFPLTVTSAQKNPTAFYLCASSIGGSGTYEQYFGPGTRLTVT.

DNA of the CDR3: TGTGCCAGCAGTCCTAGGATGGACATTCAGTACTTC. Translating it yields CASSPRMDIQYF. This chain joins TRBV6-1 and TRBJ2-4; no reliable D call. Looked up from germline, CDR1 is MNHNS and CDR2 is SASEGT. V lost 5 bases and J lost 8, with 10 bases in between. The CDR3 consists of 12 residues.

This clone occurred once. V and J are TRBV30 and TRBJ2-7; no definite D call. Per germline, CDR1 GTSNPN and CDR2 SVGIG (reference sequence). V was clipped by 7 bases and J by 7 bases, with 20 bases between them. This CDR3 is 13 amino acids long. CDR3 loop: CAFDTRSAVEQYF. CDR3 sequence (DNA): TGTGCCTTCGACACTCGGAGTGCGGTGGAGCAGTACTTC.

The CDR3 DNA reads TGTGCCAGCAGCTTAGTACTAGCGGGGGATGAGCAGTTCTTC. This translates into CASSLVLAGDEQFF. The chain couples TRBV7-2 to TRBJ2-1; 11 bases are a match to TRBD2. This CDR3 comprises 14 residues. V lost 1 base to trimming and J lost 8 bases; unmatched junction nucleotides: 1. CDR1 and CDR2 (germline): SGHTA, FQGNSA.

CDR3 amino acids: CASSPVDRDDTEQFF. DNA for the CDR3: TGTGCCAGCAGCCCGGTGGACAGGGACGATACTGAGCAGTTCTTC. The chain has TRBV7-9 and TRBJ2-1, with 8 positions matching TRBD1. J gave up 9 bases and V 5 bases, and 12 bases lay outside the gene matches. Germline CDR1 SEHNR, CDR2 FQNEAQ (reference sequence). The CDR3 has 15 amino acids.

J is TRBJ2-1 and V is TRBV4-3; D not certain. Germline V gene data show CDR1 as LGHNA and CDR2 as YSLEER. V was pared by 0 bases and J by 4 bases, with 7 bases between. The CDR3 covers 14 residues. The CDR3 reads CASSQDMRYNEQFF. Written as DNA, the CDR3 is TGCGCCAGCAGCCAAGATATGCGGTACAATGAGCAGTTCTTC.

The chain uses TRBV28 and TRBJ1-4; D ambiguous. The germline V and J ends were trimmed by 3 bases and 0 bases, with 11 bases remaining between them. Germline CDR1 and CDR2: MDHEN and SYDVKM. The CDR3 consists of 16 residues. CDR3 sequence (DNA): TGTGCCAGCAGTTTTGTGGTCGGACCAACTAATGAAAAACTGTTTTTT. Translation: CASSFVVGPTNEKLFF.

The CDR3 region is CASSGRTGGHYGYTF. DNA for the CDR3: TGTGCCAGCAGCGGGCGGACAGGGGGACACTATGGCTACACCTTC. J is TRBJ1-2 and V is TRBV5-4, with 10 bases matching TRBD1. V shed 4 bases and J 3 bases; nucleotides not matched to a gene: 6. CDR3 length equals 15 residues. Germline-derived CDR1 and CDR2 are SGHNT and YYREEE (reference sequence).

V and J are TRBV9 and TRBJ2-7, with 9 bases fitting TRBD2. This CDR3 spans 15 amino acids. The V gene end was trimmed by 0 bases and the J gene end by 5 bases; junction bases not matched to a gene: 6. Germline V gene data show CDR1 as SGDLS and CDR2 as YYNGEE. The CDR3 region has the DNA TGTGCCAGCAGCGTAGGGCTAGCGGGACTCGACGAGCAGTACTTC. Translated, it gives CASSVGLAGLDEQYF.

The chain carries TRBV6-1 and TRBJ2-1, with 9 bases identical to TRBD1. The CDR3 is 11 amino acids. Looked up from germline, CDR1 is MNHNS and CDR2 is SASEGT. J lost 16 bases, V lost 4 bases, and 5 bases had no gene match. The CDR3 spells CASSGGTGIFF. The CDR3 coding sequence is TGTGCCAGCAGTGGGGGGACAGGGATTTTCTTC.

The rearrangement links TRBV10-3 to TRBJ2-3; tentatively, D is TRBD2 (5 bases). The CDR3 contains 15 residues. The ends were cut back, 2 bases at V and 3 bases at J, with 12 bases in the middle. From germline, CDR1 is ENHRY and CDR2 SYGVKD. CDR3 in amino acids: CAISEGQEGTDTQYF. The CDR3 nucleotides are TGTGCCATCAGTGAGGGGCAAGAGGGTACAGATACGCAGTATTTT.

The chain's CDR3 is CASRRGAVSSYEQYF. Written as DNA, the CDR3 is TGTGCCAGTAGGAGGGGGGCAGTCAGTTCCTACGAGCAGTACTTC. The gene calls are TRBV19 and TRBJ2-7, with D perhaps given as TRBD1 or TRBD2 (6 bases each). In germline, CDR1 is LNHDA, CDR2 SQIVND (reference sequence). V was clipped by 6 bases and J by 1 base, with 16 bases between them. The CDR3 has 15 amino acids.

CDR3 bases: TGTGCTGGGGGACAGGGAAATTCACCCCTCCACTTT. Protein product: CAGGQGNSPLHF. The rearrangement uses TRBV6-1 and TRBJ1-6; TRBD1 matches 9 bases. Germline V CDR1 and CDR2: MNHNS, SASEGT. This CDR3 contains 12 residues.

This rearrangement joins TRBV11-2 to TRBJ1-6; D unresolved. The germline gives CDR1 SGHAT, CDR2 FQNNGV. V dropped 1 base and J dropped 1 base, with 8 bases sitting between them. This CDR3 is 16 amino acids long. The CDR3 sequence: CASSLATGSYNSPLHF. DNA for the CDR3: TGTGCCAGCAGCTTAGCCACCGGTTCCTATAATTCACCCCTCCACTTT.

V is TRBV28 and J is TRBJ2-5, with no clear D. Germline CDR1 MDHEN, CDR2 SYDVKM. Trimming pared 2 bases from V and 7 bases from J, leaving 8 bases between. CDR3 length: 12 residues. The CDR3, as DNA: TGTGCCAGCAGTTTAGCCGGTGCGACCCAGTACTTC. Its protein product is CASSLAGATQYF.

V usage is TRBV10-3 and J usage is TRBJ1-2, with a possible D match to TRBD1 (5 bases). The CDR3 covers 13 residues. Germline values: CDR1 ENHRY, CDR2 SYGVKD. V was pared by 6 bases and J by 8 bases, with 16 bases between. The CDR3 region has the DNA TGTGCCATCAGCGAACAGGTTTCTGGCGGCTACACCTTC. Its protein is CAISEQVSGGYTF.

The chain is built from TRBV2 and TRBJ1-6, with no clear D. CDR1 and CDR2 (germline): SNHLY, FYNNEI. This CDR3 region has 12 residues. Trimming stripped 8 bases from V and 14 bases from J, with 16 bases between. The CDR3 nucleotides read TGTGCCAGCCGCATAGCCTCTGGATCCCTCCACTTT. Translating gives CASRIASGSLHF. Combining the CDR3 with reference TRBV2 and TRBJ1-6 gives the whole variable domain EPEVTQTPSHQVTQMGQEVILRCVPISNHLYFYWYRQILGQKVEFLVSFYNNEISEKSEIFDDQFSVERPDGSNFTLKIRSTKLEDSAMYFCASRIASGSLHFGNGTRLTVT.

The chain couples TRBV6-5 to TRBJ2-7; TRBD1 is a possible D gene (5 bases). Germline V gives CDR1 MNHEY, CDR2 SVGAGI. CDR3 length: 13 amino acids. V was cut by 2 bases and J by 6 bases, with 11 bases left in between. CDR3 in amino acids: CASSYLGQVEQYF. The CDR3 nucleotides read TGTGCCAGCAGTTACCTCGGACAAGTCGAGCAGTACTTC.

The J gene is TRBJ1-1, the V gene TRBV19; D is ambiguous. Germline lookup yields CDR1 LNHDA and CDR2 SQIVND (reference sequence). The CDR3 is made up of 12 amino acids. Trimming took off 4 bases at V and 4 bases at J, with 7 bases between the two ends. The CDR3 sequence is CASSRTLTEAFF. The CDR3, as DNA: TGTGCCAGTAGTAGGACTCTCACTGAAGCTTTCTTT.

The genes are TRBV5-1 and TRBJ2-6; weak D call: TRBD2 (5 bases). V dropped 2 bases and J dropped 0 bases, with 12 bases sitting between them. From germline, CDR1 is SGHRS and CDR2 YFSETQ. CDR3 length: 17 amino acids. The CDR3 spells CASSLVGVSSGANVLTF. CDR3 DNA sequence: TGCGCCAGCAGCTTAGTCGGGGTTAGCTCTGGGGCCAACGTCCTGACTTTC.

The rearrangement uses TRBV19 and TRBJ2-5; D not certain. CDR3 size: 13 residues. V was trimmed by 1 base and J by 0 bases, leaving 3 bases between them. Germline lookup yields CDR1 LNHDA and CDR2 SQIVND (reference sequence). The CDR3 here is CASSIGNQETQYF. Written as DNA, the CDR3 is TGTGCCAGTAGTATAGGGAACCAAGAGACCCAGTACTTC.

The chain links TRBV7-2 to TRBJ2-7; D not certain. From germline, CDR1 is SGHTA and CDR2 FQGNSA. This CDR3 has 16 amino acids. The germline V and J ends were trimmed by 2 bases and 0 bases, with 14 bases remaining between them. CDR3 residues: CASSLTRHPSSYEQYF. CDR3 DNA sequence: TGTGCCAGCAGCTTAACACGACACCCGAGCTCCTACGAGCAGTACTTC.

The rearrangement uses TRBV30 and TRBJ2-3, with D unresolved. The CDR3 is 14 residues long. V lost 4 bases and J 0 bases, leaving 11 bases between the germline ends. From germline, CDR1 is GTSNPN and CDR2 SVGIG (reference sequence). The CDR3 DNA sequence: TGTGCCTGGAAGGACGGCCATAGCACAGATACGCAGTATTTT. This encodes CAWKDGHSTDTQYF.